A selection of T cell receptor beta chains follows, all from one sample in a study of vaccination and CD4 T cells after COVID-19. No cognate antigen is known for these TCRs. TCRdb re-analysed the PCR reads in MiXCR, keeping a single row per CDR3 protein. The sample yields fewer than 15,000 distinct CDR3 sequences, around 80% seen once. The specimen sequenced was CD4+ T cells from blood, cultured in vitro. The receptor set was obtained from a human donor who had recovered from COVID-19. Both conserved end residues are trimmed from each CDR3. Each record gives: J gene, V gene, CDR3 protein.

J: TRBJ2-3; V: TRBV20-1; CDR3: SARPSGRPTDTQY
J: TRBJ1-4; V: TRBV28; CDR3: ASRPVGTGAVEKLF
J: TRBJ1-2; V: TRBV1; CDR3: TSSQGSVQGAIRYGYT
J: TRBJ1-6; V: TRBV7-2; CDR3: ASTNGGQTDSPLH
J: TRBJ1-5; V: TRBV20-1; CDR3: SARGDSYNQPQH
J: TRBJ2-3; V: TRBV28; CDR3: ASRGGTSGADTQY
J: TRBJ1-1; V: TRBV12-3/TRBV12-4; CDR3: ASTLGFTEAF
J: TRBJ2-5; V: TRBV20-1; CDR3: SAPSEPGTKTQY
J: TRBJ2-2; V: TRBV20-1; CDR3: SASGMNTGELF
J: TRBJ2-1; V: TRBV5-6; CDR3: ASSLDNEQF
J: TRBJ1-1; V: TRBV30; CDR3: GISRPEAF
J: TRBJ2-7; V: TRBV6-1; CDR3: ASSEGQGDYYEQY
J: TRBJ2-3; V: TRBV29-1; CDR3: SVEPGGDTQY
J: TRBJ1-1; V: TRBV6-1; CDR3: ASKLGRENEAF
J: TRBJ1-3; V: TRBV19; CDR3: ASRDSGGNTIY
J: TRBJ1-2; V: TRBV28; CDR3: ASRAEVYGYT
J: TRBJ2-4; V: TRBV6-2/TRBV6-3; CDR3: ASSPRGGAKNIQY
J: TRBJ2-7; V: TRBV27; CDR3: ASSTQRTYEQY
J: TRBJ1-2; V: TRBV10-3; CDR3: AISDTGYGYT
J: TRBJ1-2; V: TRBV6-1; CDR3: ASSEAWTASYGYT
J: TRBJ1-4; V: TRBV27; CDR3: ASSRVDEKLF
J: TRBJ1-2; V: TRBV28; CDR3: ASSPPDRDYGYT
J: TRBJ1-1; V: TRBV6-4; CDR3: ASSGSYVTGTVGTCAEAF
J: TRBJ1-1; V: TRBV2; CDR3: ASSELGHTEAF
J: TRBJ2-7; V: TRBV20-1; CDR3: SATPVVEGYEQY
J: TRBJ2-2; V: TRBV20-1; CDR3: SARVGTANTGELF
J: TRBJ1-5; V: TRBV19; CDR3: ASSISHSSNQPQH
J: TRBJ2-5; V: TRBV7-9; CDR3: ASSLVGETQY
J: TRBJ1-6; V: TRBV27; CDR3: ASSSSKDRAKSPLH
J: TRBJ1-1; V: TRBV25-1; CDR3: ASSGPLPRAF
J: TRBJ1-1; V: TRBV30; CDR3: AWGGEQFTEAF
J: TRBJ2-7; V: TRBV20-1; CDR3: SARVPPSGSSYEQY
J: TRBJ2-5; V: TRBV7-2; CDR3: ASSKSGVETQY
J: TRBJ2-5; V: TRBV6-1; CDR3: ASSRDRPETQY
J: TRBJ1-1; V: TRBV29-1; CDR3: SVAMAGFGTEAF
J: TRBJ1-5; V: TRBV20-1; CDR3: SAGGGPPSDQPQH
J: TRBJ1-1; V: TRBV7-2; CDR3: ASRRSSVTEAF
J: TRBJ2-1; V: TRBV6-5; CDR3: ASSYSLAGGSRVF
J: TRBJ1-2; V: TRBV10-3; CDR3: AISESARANTNYGYT
J: TRBJ1-1; V: TRBV7-6; CDR3: ASSLAGTGRTEAF
J: TRBJ1-2; V: TRBV20-1; CDR3: SARARSIWGYT
J: TRBJ1-5; V: TRBV19; CDR3: ASSFQDLSNQPQH
J: TRBJ1-1; V: TRBV11-2; CDR3: ASSQEAYTEAF
J: TRBJ1-1; V: TRBV20-1; CDR3: SAIGNTEAF
J: TRBJ2-7; V: TRBV28; CDR3: ASSFRFSIHEQY
J: TRBJ1-2; V: TRBV12-3/TRBV12-4; CDR3: ASSPRQVSYGYT
J: TRBJ1-3; V: TRBV6-1; CDR3: ASTHGTGNTIY
J: TRBJ2-7; V: TRBV2; CDR3: ASSGQGYEQY
J: TRBJ2-7; V: TRBV30; CDR3: AWRALGGGDYEQY
J: TRBJ1-2; V: TRBV7-3; CDR3: ASTRPGSYGYT
J: TRBJ1-1; V: TRBV19; CDR3: ASREDRGGTEAF